These 32 T cell receptor beta chains were all obtained from the same sample, sequenced in a study of blood T cell repertoires in COVID-19. Measured with immunoSEQ multiplex PCR; TCRdb has only the in-frame clones, and not every one. The data show around 70,000 clones, approximately 78% seen once. Sequencing was carried out using peripheral blood. Source of these receptors: a woman of 80 years or more with active or convalescent COVID-19.

This clone came up once. The rearrangement joins TRBV5-1 to TRBJ1-5; TRBD1 might be the D (6 bases). V was trimmed by 4 bases and J by 7 bases, leaving 18 bases between them. The CDR3 is made up of 15 amino acids. CDR1 and CDR2 from the germline V gene are SGHRS and YFSETQ. CDR3 bases: TGCGCCAGCAGCCAAGCGGGGGGGGCCGGGCAGCCCCAGCATTTT. Translated, it gives CASSQAGGAGQPQHF. Full variable domain (remainder filled in from reference TRBV5-1 and TRBJ1-5): KAGVTQTPRYLIKTRGQQVTLSCSPISGHRSVSWYQQTPGQGLQFLFEYFSETQRNKGNFPGRFSGRQFSNSRSEMNVSTLELGDSALYLCASSQAGGAGQPQHFGDGTRLSIL.

This chain uses TRBV5-5 with TRBJ2-7; TRBD1 is a possible D gene (6 bases). The CDR3 is made up of 15 amino acids. Germline CDR1 and CDR2: SGHKS and YYEKEE (reference sequence). Trimming pared 1 base from V and 2 bases from J, leaving 13 bases between. The CDR3 loop is CASSLTGNLPYEQYF. The CDR3 nucleotides are TGTGCCAGCAGCTTGACAGGGAACCTCCCCTACGAGCAGTACTTC. Variable domain in full (rest from reference TRBV5-5 and TRBJ2-7): DAGVTQSPTHLIKTRGQQVTLRCSPISGHKSVSWYQQVLGQGPQFIFQYYEKEERGRGNFPDRFSARQFPNYSSELNVNALLLGDSALYLCASSLTGNLPYEQYFGPGTRLTVT.

The V and J genes are TRBV21-1 and TRBJ1-6; the table's D gene call, TRBD1, was not cross checked with the DNA. TRBV21-1 is reported as a pseudogene. This CDR3 is 18 amino acids long. Written as DNA, the CDR3 is TGTGCCAGCAGCTCTTCTGGACAGGGTTTAGCCTATAACCCACCCCTCCACTTT. This translates into CASSSSGQGLAYNPPLHF.

The V and J genes are TRBV29-1 and TRBJ2-2; the match to TRBD1 covers 9 bases. Germline V gene data show CDR1 as SQVTM and CDR2 as ANQGSEA. This CDR3 region has 15 residues. Unmatched junction bases numbered 8, after V lost 5 bases and J lost 4 bases. The CDR3 loop is CSVRMTGGFTGELFF. CDR3 DNA: TGCAGCGTTCGGATGACAGGGGGTTTCACCGGGGAGCTGTTTTTT.

The genes are TRBV18 and TRBJ2-7; 8 nucleotides agree with TRBD1. The CDR3 loop spans 16 amino acids. J gave up 2 bases and V 3 bases, and 9 bases lay outside the gene matches. CDR1 and CDR2 from the germline V gene are KGHSH and LQKENI. DNA of the CDR3: TGTGCCAGCTCACCGAGAGGGCAGGGGGCTCCCTACGAGCAGTACTTC. This encodes CASSPRGQGAPYEQYF. The complete variable domain, with remaining parts taken from reference TRBV18 and TRBJ2-7, reads NAGVMQNPRHLVRRRGQEARLRCSPMKGHSHVYWYRQLPEEGLKFMVYLQKENIIDESGMPKERFSAEFPKEGPSILRIQQVVRGDSAAYFCASSPRGQGAPYEQYFGPGTRLTVT.

The V gene is TRBV5-6, the J gene TRBJ2-1, with 7 bases aligning to TRBD1. Germline V lookup: CDR1 SGHDT, CDR2 YYEEEE. This CDR3 has 17 amino acids. J was trimmed by 7 bases and V by 3 bases; bases with no gene match: 16. CDR3 sequence: CASSWDPGQWGLNEQFF. For the CDR3, the DNA is TGTGCCAGCAGCTGGGACCCGGGACAGTGGGGTTTAAATGAGCAGTTCTTC.

The chain has TRBV29-1 and TRBJ1-5; TRBD1 aligns across 7 bases. The CDR3 length is 13 residues. Looked up from germline, CDR1 is SQVTM and CDR2 is ANQGSEA. The J segment lost 6 bases and the V segment lost 4 bases, leaving 6 bases of the junction unmatched. The CDR3 bases are TGCAGCGTTGGACAGGGTACGTCTCAGCCCCAGCATTTT. It codes for CSVGQGTSQPQHF.

This rearrangement joins TRBV4-1 to TRBJ1-6; TRBD1 is a possible D gene (5 bases). Germline CDR1 reads MGHRA; CDR2 reads YSYEKL. With 0 bases removed from V and 10 bases from J, the gap between germline ends came to 19 bases. The length of the CDR3 is 17 residues. CDR3 in amino acids: CASSQDYRNNPGSPLHF. The CDR3 bases are TGCGCCAGCAGCCAAGATTACAGGAATAATCCAGGATCACCCCTCCACTTT.

This clone was observed many times. V is TRBV28 and J is TRBJ1-2; 7 bases match TRBD1. Unmatched junction bases numbered 9, after V lost 7 bases and J lost 7 bases. Germline lookup yields CDR1 MDHEN and CDR2 SYDVKM. The CDR3 runs to 13 residues. This chain's CDR3 is CASTLLGGSGYTF. CDR3 bases: TGTGCCAGCACCCTACTAGGGGGCTCTGGCTACACCTTC.

Only one count was recorded for this clone. The chain couples TRBV19 to TRBJ2-3; 10 bases fit TRBD2. The germline V gene has CDR1 LNHDA and CDR2 SQIVND (reference sequence). The CDR3 length is 19 residues. The ends lost 0 bases at V and 0 bases at J; junction bases unmatched: 9. The CDR3 is CASSIDPRAGGTSTDTQYF. The CDR3 DNA reads TGTGCCAGTAGTATAGATCCGCGAGCGGGGGGGACTAGCACAGATACGCAGTATTTT.

V usage is TRBV5-4 and J usage is TRBJ1-4; a possible D gene is TRBD1 (6 bases). This CDR3 has 14 amino acids. V lost 4 bases and J 7 bases, leaving 14 bases between the germline ends. Per germline, CDR1 SGHNT and CDR2 YYREEE (reference sequence). CDR3 bases: TGTGCCAGCAGCCAACGAGGGGGTGGTGAAAAACTGTTTTTT. This sequence encodes CASSQRGGGEKLFF.

This sequence joins TRBV9 and TRBJ1-1; 7 bases fit TRBD1. This CDR3 is built from 15 residues. Per the germline V gene, CDR1 is SGDLS and CDR2 is YYNGEE. The V gene end was trimmed by 4 bases and the J gene end by 2 bases; junction bases not matched to a gene: 8. The chain's CDR3 is CASSRSTGPNTEAFF. Here the CDR3 DNA reads TGTGCCAGCAGCAGATCGACAGGGCCTAACACTGAAGCTTTCTTT.

The chain carries TRBV29-1 and TRBJ2-7, with 9 positions matching TRBD2. Germline CDR1 reads SQVTM; CDR2 reads ANQGSEA. The CDR3 length is 12 residues. Losses at the gene ends were 7 bases for V and 7 bases for J; bases not matched to a gene: 8. The CDR3 DNA reads as TGCAGCGGTAGCGGGGGCATGGGGGAGCAGTACTTC. It is translated as CSGSGGMGEQYF.

The CDR3 bases are TGTGCCTGGCATCCGGACAGCAACAACTATGGCTACACCTTC. This gives the protein CAWHPDSNNYGYTF. The chain uses TRBV30 and TRBJ1-2; D might be TRBD1 (6 bases). CDR1 GTSNPN and CDR2 SVGIG come from the germline V gene (reference sequence). V was clipped by 5 bases and J by 2 bases, with 15 bases between them. This CDR3 has 14 residues.

The V gene is TRBV5-6, the J gene TRBJ2-7, with TRBD2 matching 11 bases. The CDR3 loop spans 15 amino acids. Looked up from germline, CDR1 is SGHDT and CDR2 is YYEEEE. V trimming: 4 bases; J trimming: 2 bases; junction bases outside the gene matches: 5. CDR3 in DNA: TGTGCCAGCAGCGCGGGACTAGCGGACGCCTACGAGCAGTACTTC. Translated, it gives CASSAGLADAYEQYF. The full variable domain, completed using reference TRBV5-6 and TRBJ2-7, is DAGVTQSPTHLIKTRGQQVTLRCSPKSGHDTVSWYQQALGQGPQFIFQYYEEEERQRGNFPDRFSGHQFPNYSSELNVNALLLGDSALYLCASSAGLADAYEQYFGPGTRLTVT.

The genes are TRBV7-9 and TRBJ1-2; D unresolved. Looked up from germline, CDR1 is SEHNR and CDR2 is FQNEAQ (reference sequence). Trimming pared 5 bases from V and 7 bases from J, leaving 14 bases between. CDR3 length equals 13 residues. The DNA for the CDR3 is TGTGCCAGCAGCCAAGGGAAGGCGGGTGGCTACACCTTC. This gives the protein CASSQGKAGGYTF.

The chain combines TRBV18 with TRBJ2-6; D is undetermined. The CDR3 has 16 amino acids. V was trimmed by 5 bases and J by 0 bases, leaving 11 bases between them. Per the germline V gene, CDR1 is KGHSH and CDR2 is LQKENI. The CDR3 DNA reads TGTGCCAGCTCAGATACTACCGCCTCTGGGGCCAACGTCCTGACTTTC. This sequence encodes CASSDTTASGANVLTF. Complete variable domain (other parts from reference TRBV18 and TRBJ2-6): NAGVMQNPRHLVRRRGQEARLRCSPMKGHSHVYWYRQLPEEGLKFMVYLQKENIIDESGMPKERFSAEFPKEGPSILRIQQVVRGDSAAYFCASSDTTASGANVLTFGAGSRLTVL.

The chain employs TRBV6-2 or TRBV6-3 and TRBJ2-1, with D tentatively TRBD2 (6 bases). From germline, CDR1 is MNHEY and CDR2 SVGEGT. The CDR3 is 12 residues long. Trimming took off 2 bases at V and 7 bases at J, with 6 bases between the two ends. In nucleotides, the CDR3 is TGTGCCAGCAGTTACGCGGGGAATGAGCAGTTCTTC. It is translated as CASSYAGNEQFF.

The chain joins TRBV12-3 or TRBV12-4 to TRBJ1-2; D is unclear. This CDR3 spans 12 amino acids. The V end lost 3 bases, the J end lost 9 bases, and 11 bases lay between the germline ends. The CDR3 coding sequence is TGTGCCAGCAGTTTTTCCGGACTCAGCTACACCTTC. The encoded protein is CASSFSGLSYTF.

The J gene is TRBJ2-7, the V gene TRBV5-4; D might be TRBD1 (6 bases). The CDR3 totals 14 residues. Trimming removed 2 bases from V and 3 bases from J, with 12 bases in between. Per germline, CDR1 SGHNT and CDR2 YYREEE (reference sequence). The DNA of the CDR3 is TGTGCCAGCAGCTTCCAAGGGGGAGACTACGAGCAGTACTTC. This sequence encodes CASSFQGGDYEQYF.

J is TRBJ1-5 and V is TRBV30; 11 nucleotides agree with TRBD1. Germline CDR1 reads GTSNPN; CDR2 reads SVGIG (reference sequence). CDR3 length: 18 amino acids. With V trimmed by 5 bases and J by 2 bases, 14 bases remained unmatched. The CDR3 DNA sequence: TGTGCCTGGCCCCCACCGGGACAGGGGGACTTTCGCAATCAGCCCCAGCATTTT. The encoded protein is CAWPPPGQGDFRNQPQHF.

Points on this clone: This specimen includes other DNA sequences encoding the same CDR3. This chain joins TRBV18 and TRBJ2-1, with 8 bases identical to TRBD2. The V gene's germline CDR1 is KGHSH and CDR2 LQKENI. V was pared by 2 bases and J by 1 base, with 1 base of the junction left unmatched. This CDR3 contains 15 residues. CDR3 loop: CASSPSGSSYNEQFF. The CDR3 nucleotides are TGTGCCAGCTCACCAAGCGGGAGTTCCTACAATGAGCAGTTCTTC.

This chain connects TRBV11-2 to TRBJ1-2; D gene uncertain. This CDR3 has 13 amino acids. V was cut by 5 bases and J by 8 bases, with 15 bases left in between. Germline CDR1 SGHAT, CDR2 FQNNGV. The CDR3: CASSTRQGGGYTF. In DNA form, the CDR3 reads TGTGCCAGCAGCACAAGACAAGGAGGAGGCTACACCTTC.

CDR3 protein: CASKFSGSLDEKLFF. The CDR3 DNA sequence: TGTGCCAGCAAATTTTCGGGGTCTCTTGATGAAAAACTGTTTTTT. This chain connects TRBV6-5 to TRBJ1-4, with D uncertain. CDR3 size: 15 residues. CDR1 MNHEY and CDR2 SVGAGI come from the germline V gene. V lost 7 bases and J 6 bases, leaving 18 bases between the germline ends.

This CDR3 reads CASSLQKTNEKLFF. The CDR3 bases are TGTGCCAGCAGTTTACAGAAAACCAATGAAAAACTGTTTTTT. The genes are TRBV2 and TRBJ1-4, with unresolved D. The germline CDR1 and CDR2 sequences are SNHLY and FYNNEI. The CDR3 loop spans 14 amino acids. Trimming removed 5 bases at V and 5 bases at J, with 12 bases between. The complete variable domain, with remaining parts taken from reference TRBV2 and TRBJ1-4, reads EPEVTQTPSHQVTQMGQEVILRCVPISNHLYFYWYRQILGQKVEFLVSFYNNEISEKSEIFDDQFSVERPDGSNFTLKIRSTKLEDSAMYFCASSLQKTNEKLFFGSGTQLSVL.

The table lists this clone with a few counts. The gene calls are TRBV5-1 and TRBJ1-1; TRBD1 is a possible D gene (5 bases). The germline CDR1 and CDR2 sequences are SGHRS and YFSETQ. CDR3 length equals 14 residues. V shed 4 bases and J shed 4 bases, with 14 bases lying between them. CDR3 nucleotide sequence: TGCGCCAGCAGCGACCCGCGGGGGAGCACTGAAGCTTTCTTT. Its translation is CASSDPRGSTEAFF.

This chain uses TRBV6-4 with TRBJ2-7; a weak D match, TRBD2 (6 bases). V was pared by 9 bases and J by 3 bases, with 12 bases between. Germline V gene data show CDR1 as MRHNA and CDR2 as SNTAGT. This CDR3 region has 12 residues. This chain's CDR3 is CARREDFYEQYF. The CDR3 DNA reads TGTGCCAGAAGGGAGGACTTCTACGAGCAGTACTTC.

Only one count was recorded for this clone. V usage is TRBV6-5 and J usage is TRBJ2-3; the match to TRBD1 covers 9 bases. Germline CDR1 is MNHEY and CDR2 is SVGAGI. The CDR3 length is 15 residues. The ends lost 6 bases at V and 4 bases at J; junction bases unmatched: 8. The CDR3 loop is CASRYRGRSADTQYF. CDR3 nucleotide sequence: TGTGCCAGCAGGTACAGGGGGCGAAGTGCAGATACGCAGTATTTT.

The chain joins TRBV10-3 to TRBJ2-7; D call uncertain. Trimming left V 5 bases short and J 4 bases short, with 12 bases between. The CDR3 is 13 amino acids. Germline V CDR1 and CDR2: ENHRY, SYGVKD. The CDR3 protein is CAISWSSLYEQYF. CDR3 bases: TGTGCCATCAGTTGGAGTAGCCTTTACGAGCAGTACTTC.

The V gene is TRBV28, the J gene TRBJ2-7; tentative D call: TRBD1 (6 bases). This CDR3 comprises 16 residues. Germline CDR1 MDHEN, CDR2 SYDVKM. The germline V and J ends were trimmed by 6 bases and 0 bases, with 18 bases remaining between them. For the CDR3, the DNA is TGTGCCAGCAGCCCGGGGACACTGGCGAGCTCCTACGAGCAGTACTTC. Protein product: CASSPGTLASSYEQYF. The full variable domain, its missing parts supplied by reference TRBV28 and TRBJ2-7, is DVKVTQSSRYLVKRTGEKVFLECVQDMDHENMFWYRQDPGLGLRLIYFSYDVKMKEKGDIPEGYSVSREKKERFSLILESASTNQTSMYLCASSPGTLASSYEQYFGPGTRLTVT.

This clone turned up a few times. V and J are TRBV5-1 and TRBJ2-1; 9 bases are a match to TRBD2. Germline V lookup: CDR1 SGHRS, CDR2 YFSETQ. The V gene end was trimmed by 0 bases and the J gene end by 7 bases; junction bases not matched to a gene: 5. This CDR3 is built from 15 residues. Here the CDR3 reads CASSLALAGMNEQFF. CDR3 DNA sequence: TGCGCCAGCAGCTTGGCGCTAGCGGGAATGAATGAGCAGTTCTTC.

J is TRBJ2-7 and V is TRBV6-2 or TRBV6-3; 7 bases fit TRBD1. The germline V gene encodes CDR1 MNHEY and CDR2 SVGEGT. Trimming removed 6 bases from V and 7 bases from J; junction bases left unmatched: 15. This CDR3 comprises 15 residues. The CDR3 loop is CASSRGQSNSEEQYF. CDR3 coding DNA: TGTGCCAGCAGCCGGGGACAGTCCAATTCAGAGGAGCAGTACTTC.